One sample yielded the 7 T cell receptor beta chains listed below, sequenced in a study of CD8 T cells in ankylosing spondylitis. TCRdb independently ran MiXCR on the 5' RACE reads; one entry per CDR3 protein. Of some 150,000 distinct CDR3 sequences in the sample, about 10% were seen once. The specimen sequenced was blood, either unsorted or a sorted T cell fraction (not recorded which). These receptors all stem from a female donor with ankylosing spondylitis or in good health (not recorded which).

This clonotype was seen many times. This rearrangement joins TRBV5-1 to TRBJ1-1, with TRBD1 identical over 12 bases. There are 18 residues in the CDR3. Per the germline V gene, CDR1 is SGHRS and CDR2 is YFSETQ. J lost 1 base, V lost 0 bases, and 7 bases had no gene match. CDR3 in amino acids: CASSLGWGQGAPNTEAFF. The CDR3 nucleotides read TGCGCCAGCAGCTTGGGTTGGGGACAGGGGGCTCCGAACACTGAAGCTTTCTTT.

Ten or more counts support this clonotype. The chain employs TRBV5-5 and TRBJ2-1, with 11 bases matching TRBD2. This CDR3 contains 14 residues. With V trimmed by 0 bases and J by 8 bases, 1 base remained unmatched. The germline V gene has CDR1 SGHKS and CDR2 YYEKEE (reference sequence). CDR3 bases: TGTGCCAGCAGCTTGGGGGGACTAGCGGATGAGCAGTTCTTC. Translating it yields CASSLGGLADEQFF.

The sample holds many counts of this clonotype. V usage is TRBV5-1 and J usage is TRBJ1-1; tentatively, D is TRBD1 (5 bases). The CDR3 sequence is 14 residues long. Germline CDR1 SGHRS, CDR2 YFSETQ. Trimming shortened V by 6 bases and J by 0 bases, and 12 bases separated the two germline ends. CDR3 amino acids: CASTLGGMNTEAFF. In nucleotides, the CDR3 is TGCGCCAGCACCCTGGGGGGGATGAACACTGAAGCTTTCTTT. Variable domain in full (rest from reference TRBV5-1 and TRBJ1-1): KAGVTQTPRYLIKTRGQQVTLSCSPISGHRSVSWYQQTPGQGLQFLFEYFSETQRNKGNFPGRFSGRQFSNSRSEMNVSTLELGDSALYLCASTLGGMNTEAFFGQGTRLTVV.

This clonotype occurred many times. The chain is built from TRBV29-1 and TRBJ1-2, with D perhaps matching TRBD1 (5 bases). This CDR3 is 12 amino acids long. Trimming pared 7 bases from V and 4 bases from J, leaving 13 bases between. The germline V gene encodes CDR1 SQVTM and CDR2 ANQGSEA. The CDR3 region is CSALTGGYGYTF. The CDR3, as DNA: TGCAGCGCCTTAACAGGTGGCTATGGCTACACCTTC.

The CDR3 DNA is TGTGCCAGCAGCTTAAGTCCGGAGAACACTGAAGCTTTCTTT. It encodes CASSLSPENTEAFF. The genes are TRBV7-3 and TRBJ1-1; D remains unclear. The CDR3 totals 14 residues. Trimming pared 1 base from V and 1 base from J, leaving 7 bases between. The V gene's germline CDR1 is SGHTA and CDR2 FQGTGA.

This clonotype was counted many times. The junction differs from germline at one of its ends, possibly a read error. The CDR3 loop is CASSPQVQSSPIF. CDR3 sequence (DNA): TGTGCCAGCAGTCCACAGGTCCAATCATCTCCTATTTTT. This chain links TRBV12-3 or TRBV12-4 with TRBJ1-4, with a weak D call TRBD1 (5 bases). This CDR3 spans 13 amino acids.

The genes are TRBV6-2 or TRBV6-3 and TRBJ1-2; no reliable D call. The germline gives CDR1 MNHEY, CDR2 SVGEGT. The V and J ends lost 5 bases and 4 bases respectively, with 8 bases between them. The CDR3 spans 12 residues. CDR3 nucleotides: TGTGCCAGCAGTCAGGACCTCTATGGCTACACCTTC. Its protein product is CASSQDLYGYTF.